The present T cell receptor beta chain was sequenced within a study of T cells in Graves' hyperthyroidism and ophthalmopathy. Study-level findings and limits: Classification by a 13 V-J model distinguished ophthalmopathy from stable hyperthyroidism. Most clonotypes expanded in thyroid above 0.001 were likewise present in blood.

Using RNA transcripts as the source, TCR beta CDR3 regions were amplified. RT-PCR in the first round (using the HTBI primer set) targeted the TCR CDR3. Each CDR3 protein gets one entry after TCRdb re-called the multiplex PCR reads with MiXCR. The table records approximately 510,000 distinct CDR3 sequences, about a fifth of them present only once. This clonotype showed up many times. Its antigen is undetermined. This receptor was taken from a man between 18 and 35 years old with Graves' hyperthyroidism. Sequences were obtained from blood.

The CDR3 is CASSPAGQETQYF. CDR3 in DNA: TGTGCCAGCAGCCCAGCGGGGCAAGAGACCCAGTACTTC. The chain recombines TRBV14 with TRBJ2-5, with 7 positions matching TRBD2. Losses at the gene ends were 4 bases for V and 2 bases for J; bases not matched to a gene: 1. Germline V CDR1 and CDR2: SGHDN, FVKESK. This CDR3 has 13 amino acids. Combining the CDR3 with reference TRBV14 and TRBJ2-5 gives the whole variable domain EAGVTQFPSHSVIEKGQTVTLRCDPISGHDNLYWYRRVMGKEIKFLLHFVKESKQDESGMPNNRFLAERTGGTYSTLKVQPAELEDSGVYFCASSPAGQETQYFGPGTRLLVL.